These T cell receptor beta chains were read from a single sample in a study of OX40 agonist ivuxolimab in advanced cancers. Clones were sequenced by immunoSEQ multiplex PCR, and TCRdb holds only the in-frame ones, with some missing. In the table there are around 66,000 clones, about 80% of which are singletons. The material sequenced was CD4+ or CD8+ T cells sorted from blood, taken in a trial of the OX40 agonist ivuxolimab. All receptors derive from an adult with an advanced solid tumor such as melanoma, head and neck, liver or kidney cancer. The CDR3 runs from the conserved cysteine through the conserved F or W. The order of the fields is J gene, V gene, CDR3 protein.

>TRBJ2-7|TRBV11-2
CASSLDAPTSYEQYF
>TRBJ1-1|TRBV10-3
CAISGSANTEAFF
>TRBJ2-5|TRBV7-2
CASSLQIQETQYF
>TRBJ1-1|TRBV5-5
CASSFGTEVRAEAFF
>TRBJ1-3|TRBV7-9
CASSSWDRGLSGNTIYF
>TRBJ1-1|TRBV7-9
CASSFEGNTEAFF
>TRBJ2-3|TRBV5-1
CASSLEGQGPPTDTQYF
>TRBJ2-1|TRBV5-1
CASSLEPLNEQFF
>TRBJ2-2|TRBV6-1
CASKSGASNTGELFF
>TRBJ2-1|TRBV5-1
CASSLAETNNEQFF
>TRBJ1-6|TRBV19
CASSLFPSGTNNSPLHF
>TRBJ2-3|TRBV7-9
CASSLGRVTDTQYF
>TRBJ2-2|TRBV18
CASAQGPTGELFF
>TRBJ1-2|TRBV28
CASSLNGGTYGYTF
>TRBJ2-1|TRBV5-1
CASSRDTFNPKLNSEQFF
>TRBJ1-3|TRBV19
CASSIAGTSGNTIYF
>TRBJ1-4|TRBV7-2
CASSLGTGLNEKLFF
>TRBJ2-6|TRBV11-2
CASSSTSGANVLTF
>TRBJ1-2|TRBV13
CASSQFGTANYGYTF
>TRBJ1-2|TRBV11-2
CASSPGRTYGYTF
>TRBJ2-7|TRBV9
CASSTVDRGEQYF
>TRBJ1-5|TRBV7-8
CASTKGLQNNQPQHF
>TRBJ1-1|TRBV5-1
CASSLLIGQGDTEAFF
>TRBJ2-7|TRBV7-3
CASSRTGGYEQYF
>TRBJ1-5|TRBV7-2
CASSLKGAGSNQPQHF
>TRBJ2-3|TRBV7-9
CASSLVTSGSTDTQYF
>TRBJ1-2|TRBV28
CASSPLGYGYTF
>TRBJ2-1|TRBV5-1
CASSLALNNEQFF
>TRBJ2-3|TRBV10-3
CAISSEGDTQYF